Below are 26 T cell receptor beta chains sequenced from a single sample in a study of blood T cells in healthy people across ages (dated by TCRdb to the mid-2010s). To prepare the library, 5' RACE was applied. The run used an Illumina HiSeq 2500. The second PCR ran for about 6 to 11 cycles and used a J-beta primer mix along with a sample-barcoded 5' primer. TCRdb trimmed public reads at Q25 via fastp, called clones via MiXCR and kept in-frame beta chains. For every CDR3 protein sequence, its rows merge into one entry that carries the most common genes and DNA. Here the sample has around 800,000 distinct CDR3 sequences; 20% to 30% occur a single time. The ten largest account for less than 3.5% of the sample. In addition, the sample was reused for a study of T cells of mothers and their children.

The sample consisted of blood. The origin of the receptors is a boy younger than 18 in good health.

This clonotype showed up just a few times. The V and J genes are TRBV5-1 and TRBJ2-5; possible D gene TRBD2, 5 bases. Germline lookup yields CDR1 SGHRS and CDR2 YFSETQ. The CDR3 spans 15 residues. V was trimmed by 4 bases and J by 6 bases, leaving 19 bases between them. CDR3: CASSTAAGKDKTQYF. The CDR3 bases are TGCGCCAGCAGCACCGCGGCCGGGAAGGATAAGACCCAGTACTTC.

The J gene is TRBJ2-3, the V gene TRBV28; 7 bases map to TRBD2. The trim removed 6 bases at V and 4 bases at J, leaving 13 bases unmatched. Per germline, CDR1 MDHEN and CDR2 SYDVKM. The CDR3 length is 16 residues. CDR3 amino acids: CASSHGTISSADTQYF. CDR3 DNA: TGTGCCAGCAGCCACGGGACTATCTCCTCGGCAGATACGCAGTATTTT.

The chain couples TRBV27 to TRBJ2-3; TRBD1 might be the D (5 bases). Germline assignment: CDR1 MNHEY and CDR2 SMNVEV (reference sequence). Trimming left V 5 bases short and J 3 bases short, with 18 bases between. There are 16 residues in the CDR3. This CDR3 reads CASSVRGTSLTDTQYF. The CDR3 DNA follows: TGTGCCAGCAGTGTAAGGGGCACCTCACTGACAGATACGCAGTATTTT.

The chain has TRBV11-2 and TRBJ2-1; D is perhaps TRBD1 (6 bases). The J call is uncertain, as TRBJ2-7 better fits the DNA end. This CDR3 is 16 amino acids long. The germline V gene encodes CDR1 SGHAT and CDR2 FQNNGV. For the CDR3, the DNA is TGTGCCAGCGGCCAAGTCAGGGGCGTAATGGGCTACGAGCAGTACTTC. Translating it yields CASGQVRGVMGYEQYF.

This clonotype was recorded a few times. The V and J genes are TRBV20-1 and TRBJ1-2; D ambiguous. Germline V gene data show CDR1 as DFQATT and CDR2 as SNEGSKA (reference sequence). This CDR3 region has 12 residues. Trimming took off 1 base at V and 4 bases at J, with 7 bases between the two ends. The DNA of the CDR3 is TGCAGTGCTAGAGCTGGGTTCTATGGCTACACCTTC. Encoded protein: CSARAGFYGYTF.

The chain joins TRBV29-1 to TRBJ1-1; no reliable D call. CDR1 and CDR2 from the germline V gene are SQVTM and ANQGSEA. CDR3 size: 13 residues. V lost 8 bases to trimming and J lost 1 base, with 14 bases between them. CDR3 nucleotide sequence: TGCAGCTCCCGAGGATCAGGGAACACTGAAGCTTTCTTT. As protein: CSSRGSGNTEAFF.

A few counts support this clonotype. The V and J genes are TRBV3-1 and TRBJ2-5; the match to TRBD2 covers 11 bases. The tail of the sequence fits TRBJ2-1 better, so the J call may be wrong. The CDR3 totals 16 residues. Germline V gives CDR1 LGHDT, CDR2 YNNKEL (reference sequence). The chain's CDR3 is CASSPPLAGAGNEQFF. CDR3 sequence (DNA): TGTGCCAGCAGCCCCCCACTAGCGGGGGCCGGCAATGAGCAGTTCTTC.

V is TRBV28 and J is TRBJ2-3; tentatively, D is TRBD2 (6 bases). Germline CDR1 MDHEN, CDR2 SYDVKM. V was clipped by 3 bases and J by 2 bases, with 12 bases between them. The CDR3 totals 15 residues. The CDR3 loop is CASSLAGSVTDTQYF. For the CDR3, the DNA is TGTGCCAGCAGTTTGGCGGGGAGTGTCACAGATACGCAGTATTTT. Together with reference TRBV28 and TRBJ2-3, the CDR3 gives the full variable domain: DVKVTQSSRYLVKRTGEKVFLECVQDMDHENMFWYRQDPGLGLRLIYFSYDVKMKEKGDIPEGYSVSREKKERFSLILESASTNQTSMYLCASSLAGSVTDTQYFGPGTRLTVL.

This clonotype came up a few times. The chain carries TRBV2 and TRBJ1-5, with D unclear. CDR1 and CDR2 (germline): SNHLY, FYNNEI. The CDR3 contains 13 residues. V was cut by 6 bases and J by 6 bases, with 12 bases left in between. The CDR3 sequence: CASRRQSGQPQHF. The CDR3 coding sequence is TGTGCCAGCAGAAGGCAGAGTGGTCAGCCCCAGCATTTT.

This clonotype was counted only a few times. The chain employs TRBV5-1 and TRBJ2-3, with 12 positions matching TRBD2. The ends lost 4 bases at V and 2 bases at J; junction bases unmatched: 2. The germline V gene encodes CDR1 SGHRS and CDR2 YFSETQ. This CDR3 has 15 amino acids. CDR3 region: CASSRTSGDTDTQYF. The CDR3 DNA follows: TGCGCCAGCAGCCGGACTAGCGGGGACACAGATACGCAGTATTTT.

The chain's CDR3 is CSARRDTKGETQYF. The CDR3 DNA is TGCAGTGCTAGAAGGGACACCAAGGGGGAGACCCAGTACTTC. The rearrangement uses TRBV20-1 and TRBJ2-1; D may be TRBD1 (6 bases). Near its end, the DNA agrees better with TRBJ2-5, so the J call may be wrong. The CDR3 has 14 amino acids. CDR1 DFQATT and CDR2 SNEGSKA come from the germline V gene (reference sequence).

The chain carries TRBV4-1 and TRBJ2-3; D gene ambiguous. This CDR3 is 15 amino acids long. Germline V CDR1 and CDR2: MGHRA, YSYEKL. The V end was cut by 0 bases, the J end by 0 bases, with 7 bases between. The CDR3 loop reads CASSQDKASTDTQYF. The CDR3, as DNA: TGCGCCAGCAGCCAAGATAAGGCTAGCACAGATACGCAGTATTTT.

This clonotype was detected a few times. The rearrangement links TRBV12-3 or TRBV12-4 to TRBJ2-5; possibly TRBD1 for D (5 bases). The DNA end favors TRBJ2-7, so the J call may be wrong. The CDR3 totals 15 residues. CDR3 amino acids: CASSVTAMSSYEQYF. Here the CDR3 DNA reads TGTGCCAGCAGTGTGACAGCAATGAGCTCCTACGAGCAGTACTTC.

This clonotype was observed a handful of times. This sequence joins TRBV20-1 and TRBJ2-5, with D perhaps TRBD1 or TRBD2 (6 bases each). The assigned J gene may be wrong: the sequence end matches TRBJ2-7 better. Germline CDR1 and CDR2: DFQATT and SNEGSKA (reference sequence). The CDR3 consists of 16 residues. The CDR3 loop is CSARVGPGAYSYEQYF. CDR3 sequence (DNA): TGCAGTGCTAGAGTGGGTCCGGGGGCCTATTCCTACGAGCAGTACTTC.

The rearrangement links TRBV6-6 to TRBJ1-2; D is possibly TRBD1 (6 bases). CDR1 MNHNY and CDR2 SVGAGI come from the germline V gene (reference sequence). V lost 2 bases and J 8 bases, leaving 21 bases between the germline ends. CDR3 length: 16 residues. The DNA for the CDR3 is TGTGCCAGCAGTTACGGGCAAAACAGGGTACAGCGCGGCTACACCTTC. Amino acids: CASSYGQNRVQRGYTF.

The chain joins TRBV5-1 to TRBJ2-5, with 10 bases that match TRBD1. The J call may be in error: the DNA end matches TRBJ2-1 better. This CDR3 has 14 residues. CDR1 is SGHRS and CDR2 is YFSETQ in the germline V gene. CDR3 in amino acids: CASSSGQGTNEQFF. As DNA, the CDR3 is TGCGCCAGCAGCTCGGGACAGGGGACGAATGAGCAGTTCTTC.

The chain couples TRBV5-4 to TRBJ2-6; D ambiguous. With 6 bases removed from V and 0 bases from J, the gap between germline ends came to 10 bases. CDR1 is SGHNT and CDR2 is YYREEE in the germline V gene (reference sequence). CDR3 length: 15 residues. The CDR3 DNA sequence: TGTGCCAGCACCCTGGTCGGCTCTGGGGCCAACGTCCTGACTTTC. It is translated as CASTLVGSGANVLTF.

This clonotype was seen more than once but under ten times. The J gene is TRBJ2-2, the V gene TRBV7-9, with D possibly called TRBD1 or TRBD2 (5 bases each). The CDR3 runs to 15 residues. Trimming stripped 3 bases from V and 7 bases from J, with 15 bases between. CDR1 and CDR2 (germline): SEHNR, FQNEAQ (reference sequence). The CDR3 DNA reads as TGTGCCAGCAGCTTGAGGGGCCCAACGGGCGGGGAGCTGTTTTTT. Amino acid sequence: CASSLRGPTGGELFF.

This rearrangement joins TRBV5-1 to TRBJ2-5; D unresolved. Germline V lookup: CDR1 SGHRS, CDR2 YFSETQ. V was shortened by 1 base and J by 2 bases, with 12 bases between the two germline ends. This CDR3 region has 15 residues. CDR3 sequence (DNA): TGCGCCAGCAGCTTGTCCGGTCCCCCACAAGAGACCCAGTACTTC. Translation gives CASSLSGPPQETQYF.

A few counts support this clonotype. The chain has TRBV5-1 and TRBJ2-6; maybe TRBD1 (6 bases). The V and J ends lost 2 bases and 3 bases respectively, with 12 bases between them. Germline V gives CDR1 SGHRS, CDR2 YFSETQ. The CDR3 is 16 amino acids. The CDR3 bases are TGCGCCAGCAGCTTTGGTGGGGGCGGTGGGGCCAACGTCCTGACTTTC. Amino acid sequence: CASSFGGGGGANVLTF.

This chain connects TRBV6-6 to TRBJ1-1; D is uncertain. The CDR3 sequence is 16 residues long. Germline-derived CDR1 and CDR2 are MNHNY and SVGAGI (reference sequence). V shed 2 bases and J shed 2 bases, with 15 bases lying between them. CDR3 nucleotide sequence: TGTGCCAGCAGTTACCCTCGAACGGGGTTTAACACTGAAGCTTTCTTT. This gives the protein CASSYPRTGFNTEAFF.

The chain carries TRBV12-3 or TRBV12-4 and TRBJ2-5, with 8 bases that match TRBD1. The CDR3 contains 15 residues. With 4 bases clipped from V and 5 bases from J, the junction kept 9 bases outside the gene matches. In nucleotides, the CDR3 is TGTGCCAGCAGTTACCGACAGGGGTATACGGAGACCCAGTACTTC. Residues: CASSYRQGYTETQYF.

This clonotype was found a few times. The genes are TRBV29-1 and TRBJ2-6, with D hard to call. The germline CDR1 and CDR2 sequences are SQVTM and ANQGSEA. The CDR3 totals 13 residues. The V end lost 4 bases, the J end lost 2 bases, and 6 bases lay between the germline ends. DNA for the CDR3: TGCAGCGTTGTTACCCCTGGGGCCAACGTCCTGACTTTC. It yields the protein CSVVTPGANVLTF.

The chain carries TRBV20-1 and TRBJ2-7, with D perhaps TRBD2 (6 bases). In germline, CDR1 is DFQATT, CDR2 SNEGSKA (reference sequence). V was trimmed by 7 bases and J by 2 bases, leaving 18 bases between them. The CDR3 extends over 14 amino acids. The CDR3 region is CSVRRAGLTYEQYF. CDR3 in DNA: TGCAGTGTGCGGAGGGCCGGCCTGACCTACGAGCAGTACTTC.

This clonotype appeared a few times. This chain uses TRBV28 with TRBJ2-1; TRBD1 agrees at 12 bases. The CDR3 spans 16 residues. Germline CDR1 is MDHEN and CDR2 is SYDVKM. V shed 3 bases, J shed 7 bases, and the junction held 7 bases outside the gene matches. The CDR3 nucleotides read TGTGCCAGCAGTTTCGGGACAGGGGGCCTTTGGAATGAGCAGTTCTTC. This codes for CASSFGTGGLWNEQFF.

The V call is TRBV11-2, the J call TRBJ2-1, with D unresolved. Germline CDR1 reads SGHAT; CDR2 reads FQNNGV. Trimming removed 7 bases at V and 9 bases at J, with 13 bases between. The CDR3 has 12 residues. As DNA, the CDR3 is TGTGCCAGCAACCCCATAGGTTCTGAGCAGTTCTTC. It codes for CASNPIGSEQFF.